A selection of T cell receptor beta chains follows, all from one sample in a study of chemoradiotherapy in HPV16-positive cancers. The table came from immunoSEQ multiplex PCR; TCRdb's copy has only in-frame clones and leaves some out. The sample lists about 13,000 clones, 70% to 90% occurring once. Sequencing was performed on blood, taken from a patient who underwent chemoradiotherapy. The receptors stem from a human donor with HPV-associated anogenital cancer. The CDR3 runs from the conserved cysteine through the conserved F or W. Each record gives: D gene, V gene, J gene, clone size, CDR3 DNA, CDR3 protein. D genes are given only for firm matches. Rows may omit the clone size; those that give it use once, few, many or a size class.

d_call: NA; v_call: TRBV5-5; j_call: TRBJ2-2; clone_size: NA; cdr3_nt: TGTGCCAGCAGCTTGGAAGTCTGGGCCGGGGAGCTGTTTTTT; cdr3_aa: CASSLEVWAGELFF
d_call: TRBD2; v_call: TRBV5-8; j_call: TRBJ2-1; clone_size: NA; cdr3_nt: TGTGCCAGCAGCTCGGGGACTAGCGGGGGCGGGGATGAGCAGTTCTTC; cdr3_aa: CASSSGTSGGGDEQFF
d_call: NA; v_call: TRBV19; j_call: TRBJ1-1; clone_size: NA; cdr3_nt: TGTGCCAGTAGTATAAATCAGTTAAACACTGAAGCTTTCTTT; cdr3_aa: CASSINQLNTEAFF
d_call: TRBD2; v_call: TRBV11-2; j_call: TRBJ2-7; clone_size: NA; cdr3_nt: TGTGCCAGCAGCTTAGTAGTGTCTAGCGGAACCTACGAGCAGTACTTC; cdr3_aa: CASSLVVSSGTYEQYF
d_call: NA; v_call: TRBV6-1; j_call: TRBJ1-4; clone_size: NA; cdr3_nt: TGTGCCAGCAGTGAGGCGCGTCCAACTAATGAAAAACTGTTTTTT; cdr3_aa: CASSEARPTNEKLFF
d_call: NA; v_call: TRBV5-6; j_call: TRBJ1-2; clone_size: few; cdr3_nt: TGTGCCAGCAGCTTGGAGGGCCGGCCTTACTATGGCTACACCTTC; cdr3_aa: CASSLEGRPYYGYTF
d_call: TRBD2; v_call: TRBV2; j_call: TRBJ2-5; clone_size: NA; cdr3_nt: TGTGCCAGCAGTTTTTGGGGTGGGACTAGCGGAGAGACCCAGTACTTC; cdr3_aa: CASSFWGGTSGETQYF
d_call: NA; v_call: TRBV10-3; j_call: TRBJ1-1; clone_size: NA; cdr3_nt: TGTGCCATCAGTGAGGGTAGACAGGATGAAGCTTTCTTT; cdr3_aa: CAISEGRQDEAFF
d_call: NA; v_call: TRBV2; j_call: TRBJ1-6; clone_size: NA; cdr3_nt: TGTGCCGGTCAAATAGGACTTTCGCGATTGAATTCACCCCTCCACTTT; cdr3_aa: CAGQIGLSRLNSPLHF
d_call: TRBD2; v_call: TRBV28; j_call: TRBJ2-2; clone_size: once; cdr3_nt: TGTGCCACCCTTCGACCCGGGGGGAGCAACACCGGGGAGCTGTTTTTT; cdr3_aa: CATLRPGGSNTGELFF
d_call: NA; v_call: TRBV19; j_call: TRBJ1-3; clone_size: few; cdr3_nt: TGTGCCAGTAGTACAGGGGCACCGATAACTGGAAACACCATATATTTT; cdr3_aa: CASSTGAPITGNTIYF
d_call: NA; v_call: TRBV7-2; j_call: TRBJ2-5; clone_size: NA; cdr3_nt: TGTGCCAGCAGCTCGCCTCCAGAGACCCAGTACTTC; cdr3_aa: CASSSPPETQYF
d_call: NA; v_call: TRBV30; j_call: TRBJ1-6; clone_size: NA; cdr3_nt: TGTGCCTGGAGTGTACCCAACATGGCCGATAATTCACCCCTCCACTTT; cdr3_aa: CAWSVPNMADNSPLHF
d_call: TRBD1; v_call: TRBV28; j_call: TRBJ1-1; clone_size: NA; cdr3_nt: TGTGCCAGCAGTTTGCGCACAGGGGGTTTATTGAGTACTAACACTGAAGCTTTCTTT; cdr3_aa: CASSLRTGGLLSTNTEAFF
d_call: NA; v_call: TRBV30; j_call: TRBJ1-5; clone_size: NA; cdr3_nt: TGTGCCTGGAGTGGGTTGAAGTCGGGACTTAGTAATCAGCCCCAGCATTTT; cdr3_aa: CAWSGLKSGLSNQPQHF
d_call: NA; v_call: TRBV7-9; j_call: TRBJ2-1; clone_size: NA; cdr3_nt: TGTGCCAGCAGCCCTAGGGGGGACAGAGGTAATGAGCAGTTCTTC; cdr3_aa: CASSPRGDRGNEQFF
d_call: TRBD2; v_call: TRBV2; j_call: TRBJ2-2; clone_size: NA; cdr3_nt: TGTGCCAGCAGTGAAAGGGTGGGACTAGCGGTGAAGGAGCTGTTTTTT; cdr3_aa: CASSERVGLAVKELFF
d_call: NA; v_call: TRBV6-1; j_call: TRBJ1-2; clone_size: NA; cdr3_nt: TGTGCCAGCAGTGAAGGGGCCGGGACGGTTAATGGCTACACCTTC; cdr3_aa: CASSEGAGTVNGYTF
d_call: NA; v_call: TRBV5-1; j_call: TRBJ1-2; clone_size: few; cdr3_nt: TGCGCCAGCAGCTTGGATGGATCTGGAACTGGCTACACCTTC; cdr3_aa: CASSLDGSGTGYTF
d_call: NA; v_call: TRBV2; j_call: TRBJ2-1; clone_size: NA; cdr3_nt: TGTGCCAGCAGGGGGACCCGAGGAGGTGGCGCTGAGCAGTTCTTC; cdr3_aa: CASRGTRGGGAEQFF
d_call: TRBD1; v_call: TRBV19; j_call: TRBJ1-5; clone_size: NA; cdr3_nt: TGTGCCAGTAGTCGCTCCCCCGGGACAGGGTTGGTTCAGCCCCAGCATTTT; cdr3_aa: CASSRSPGTGLVQPQHF
d_call: TRBD1; v_call: TRBV9; j_call: TRBJ1-2; clone_size: NA; cdr3_nt: TGTGCCAGCAGCGTAACAGGGGGCTTTGGCTACACCTTC; cdr3_aa: CASSVTGGFGYTF